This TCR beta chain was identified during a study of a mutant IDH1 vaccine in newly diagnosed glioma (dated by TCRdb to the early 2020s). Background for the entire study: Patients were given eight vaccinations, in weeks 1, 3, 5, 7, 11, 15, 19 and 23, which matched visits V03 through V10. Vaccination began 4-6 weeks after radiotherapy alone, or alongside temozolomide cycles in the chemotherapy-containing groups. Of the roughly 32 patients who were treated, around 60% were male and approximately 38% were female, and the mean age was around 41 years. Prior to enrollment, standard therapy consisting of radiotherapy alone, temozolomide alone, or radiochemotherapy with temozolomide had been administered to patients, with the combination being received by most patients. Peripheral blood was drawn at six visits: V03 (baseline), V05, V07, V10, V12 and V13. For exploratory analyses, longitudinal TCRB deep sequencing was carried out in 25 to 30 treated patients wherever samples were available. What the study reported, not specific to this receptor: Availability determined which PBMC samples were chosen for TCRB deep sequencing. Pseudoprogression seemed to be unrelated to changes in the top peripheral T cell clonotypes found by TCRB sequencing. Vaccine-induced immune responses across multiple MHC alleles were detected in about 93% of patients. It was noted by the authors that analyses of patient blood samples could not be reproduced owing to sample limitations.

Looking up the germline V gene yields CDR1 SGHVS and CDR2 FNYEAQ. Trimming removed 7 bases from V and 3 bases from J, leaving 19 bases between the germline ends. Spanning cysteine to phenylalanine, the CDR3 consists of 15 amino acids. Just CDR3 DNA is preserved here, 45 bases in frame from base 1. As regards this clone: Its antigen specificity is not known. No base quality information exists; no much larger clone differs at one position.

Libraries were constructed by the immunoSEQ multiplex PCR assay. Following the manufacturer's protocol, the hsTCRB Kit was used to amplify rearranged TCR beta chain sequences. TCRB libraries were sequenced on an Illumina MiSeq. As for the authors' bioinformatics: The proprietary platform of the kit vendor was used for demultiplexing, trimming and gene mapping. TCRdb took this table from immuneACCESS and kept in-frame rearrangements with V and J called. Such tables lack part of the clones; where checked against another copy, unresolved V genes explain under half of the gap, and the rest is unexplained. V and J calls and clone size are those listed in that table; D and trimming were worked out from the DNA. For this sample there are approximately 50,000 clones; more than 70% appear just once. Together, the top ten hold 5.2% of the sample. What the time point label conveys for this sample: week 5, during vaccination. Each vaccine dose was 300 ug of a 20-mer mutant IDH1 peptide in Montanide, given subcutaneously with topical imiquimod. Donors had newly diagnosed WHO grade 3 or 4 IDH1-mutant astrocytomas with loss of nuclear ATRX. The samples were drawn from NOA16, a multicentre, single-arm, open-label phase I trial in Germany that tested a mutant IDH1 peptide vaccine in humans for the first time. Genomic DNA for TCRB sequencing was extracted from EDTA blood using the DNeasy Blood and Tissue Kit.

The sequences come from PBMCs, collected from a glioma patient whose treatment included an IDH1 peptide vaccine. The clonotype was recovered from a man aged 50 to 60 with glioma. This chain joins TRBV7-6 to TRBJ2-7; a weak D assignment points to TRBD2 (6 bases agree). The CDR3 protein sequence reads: CASNPRAGMGYEQYF. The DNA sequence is TGTGCCAGCAACCCGAGGGCGGGGATGGGCTACGAGCAGTACTTC.